This T cell receptor (beta chain) was captured in a study of technical replicates of blood from a handful of donors. The CDR3 has 14 residues. The trim removed 8 bases at V and 6 bases at J, leaving 10 bases unmatched. Germline V lookup: CDR1 SNHLY, CDR2 FYNNEI. TCRdb's copy holds only in-frame clones and misses some; the assay was immunoSEQ multiplex PCR. The sample carries about 60,000 clones, about 87% recorded once. This TCR came from a human donor in good health. Some clones in this sample may be carry-over from other donors' samples. The sequenced sample was PBMCs. V usage is TRBV2 and J usage is TRBJ1-1, with TRBD1 identical over 9 bases. The CDR3 DNA reads TGTGCCAGCGGGGGGGGACAGGGACCTTCTGAAGCTTTCTTT. Protein product: CASGGGQGPSEAFF.